This record concerns one T cell receptor beta chain sequence. Profiled with immunoSEQ multiplex PCR; TCRdb holds only in-frame clones, not every one. Of about 100,000 clones listed, about 92% are singletons. This record comes from a study of OX40 agonist ivuxolimab in advanced cancers. Study-level information: Aged roughly 20 to 79 with a mean of roughly 65 years, they were less than 90% male.

There are 13 residues in the CDR3. Germline V gene lookup returns CDR1 GTSNPN and CDR2 SVGIG (reference sequence). The ends were cut back, 4 bases at V and 6 bases at J, with 15 bases in the middle. This chain connects TRBV30 to TRBJ2-5; D is tentatively TRBD1 or TRBD2 (6 bases each). The sequencing here drew on CD4+ or CD8+ T cells sorted from blood, taken in a trial of the OX40 agonist ivuxolimab. This receptor was obtained from an adult with an advanced solid tumor such as melanoma, head and neck, liver or kidney cancer. Written as DNA, the CDR3 is TGTGCCTGGACTCGGGGGCGGGTCAAGACCCAGTACTTC. Translated, it gives CAWTRGRVKTQYF.